The clone carrying this T cell receptor (beta chain) was seen only a few times. This entry comes from a study of glioma-infiltrating T cells after dendritic cell vaccination. Study as a whole: Patients received autologous tumor lysate-pulsed dendritic cell vaccination between about 2003 and 2013.

The CDR3 has 16 amino acids. Trimming at V came to 0 bases and at J to 2 bases, leaving 5 bases not matched to a gene. From germline, CDR1 is SGHNT and CDR2 YYREEE (reference sequence). Here immunoSEQ multiplex PCR was the method, and the copy in TCRdb shows in-frame clones only, minus some. The sample lists roughly 100,000 clones; around 81% were seen once. The V gene is TRBV5-4, the J gene TRBJ2-5; 9 bases are a match to TRBD2. This clonotype was sampled from a human donor with glioblastoma. The specimen comprised blood, sampled before dendritic cell vaccination. The CDR3 coding sequence is TGTGCCAGCAGCTTGGATCTAGCGGGATCTCAAGAGACCCAGTACTTC. Residues: CASSLDLAGSQETQYF.